Following are 16 T cell receptor beta chains from one sample sequenced in a study. Treg sorting used a CD4+CD25+CD127-/low gate. Each CDR3 protein is one row after TCRdb ran MiXCR on the 5' RACE reads. The sample lists about 55,000 distinct CDR3 sequences, under 25% occurring once. Sequencing was done on a sample of tumor-infiltrating Tregs sorted from the breast tumor. These receptors came from a female donor with breast cancer.

The rearrangement links TRBV11-3 to TRBJ2-3; 7 positions match TRBD2. CDR3 length: 13 amino acids. Per germline, CDR1 SGHNT and CDR2 YENEEA. Losses at the gene ends were 5 bases for V and 5 bases for J; bases not matched to a gene: 4. CDR3 nucleotides: TGTGCCAGCAGCCGGACTAGAGAAGATACGCAGTATTTT. Residues: CASSRTREDTQYF.

In its sample, this clonotype was seen many times. V and J are TRBV7-9 and TRBJ2-1; no clear D. V was trimmed by 1 base and J by 7 bases, leaving 5 bases between them. Germline V lookup: CDR1 SEHNR, CDR2 FQNEAQ (reference sequence). There are 12 residues in the CDR3. As DNA, the CDR3 is TGTGCCAGCAGCTTAGGCGTGAATGAGCAGTTCTTC. Translating it yields CASSLGVNEQFF.

This clonotype was seen only a few times. The chain uses TRBV12-3 or TRBV12-4 and TRBJ2-7, with 8 bases lining up with TRBD2. The CDR3 covers 13 residues. The ends lost 3 bases at V and 7 bases at J; junction bases unmatched: 5. This CDR3 is CASSLGTRGEQYF. DNA for the CDR3: TGTGCCAGCAGTTTGGGGACTAGGGGGGAGCAGTACTTC.

The rearrangement joins TRBV4-1 to TRBJ1-1; unclear D gene. V dropped 1 base and J dropped 0 bases, with 15 bases sitting between them. CDR3 length equals 17 residues. Germline V gives CDR1 MGHRA, CDR2 YSYEKL. This CDR3 is CASSQGVFGIMNTEAFF. CDR3 DNA sequence: TGCGCCAGCAGCCAAGGCGTGTTCGGGATTATGAACACTGAAGCTTTCTTT.

This clonotype was found many times. CDR3 sequence (DNA): TGTGCCAGCAGCCACCCGGCTGGGGAGCTGTTTTTT. It is translated as CASSHPAGELFF. The chain couples TRBV7-2 to TRBJ2-2, with no clear D. The CDR3 is 12 residues long. Germline V gives CDR1 SGHTA, CDR2 FQGNSA. The V end lost 5 bases, the J end lost 8 bases, and 9 bases lay between the germline ends.

The chain has TRBV18 and TRBJ2-7; 10 bases line up with TRBD2. After removal of 0 bases from V and 2 bases from J, the junction contained 7 bases not matched to a gene. The CDR3 has 17 residues. The germline gives CDR1 KGHSH, CDR2 LQKENI. CDR3: CASSPPVTSGDAYEQYF. CDR3 bases: TGTGCCAGCTCACCACCGGTAACTAGCGGGGACGCCTACGAGCAGTACTTC.

The V and J genes are TRBV29-1 and TRBJ2-3, with D possibly matching TRBD1 (7 bases). Trimming removed 3 bases from V and 7 bases from J, with 14 bases in between. Germline values: CDR1 SQVTM, CDR2 ANQGSEA. The CDR3 spans 13 residues. CDR3 DNA sequence: TGCAGCGTTGAGGAGGGGGCGGCGAATACGCAGTATTTT. As protein: CSVEEGAANTQYF.

This clonotype was picked up a small number of times. The chain links TRBV5-6 to TRBJ2-1; 8 bases fit TRBD1. The CDR3 has 13 residues. CDR1 and CDR2 (germline): SGHDT, YYEEEE. V shed 4 bases, J shed 8 bases, and the junction held 5 bases outside the gene matches. The CDR3 region is CASSADRGDEQFF. Here the CDR3 DNA reads TGTGCCAGCAGCGCTGACAGGGGAGATGAGCAGTTCTTC.

This chain joins TRBV6-5 and TRBJ2-7, with D hard to call. The CDR3 loop spans 13 amino acids. The V end was cut by 5 bases, the J end by 5 bases, with 13 bases between. Germline CDR1 reads MNHEY; CDR2 reads SVGAGI. CDR3 nucleotides: TGTGCCAGCAGTACCTCACGGAGCCACGAGCAGTACTTC. It codes for CASSTSRSHEQYF.

This chain uses TRBV20-1 with TRBJ1-1; unclear D gene. The CDR3 contains 14 residues. In germline, CDR1 is DFQATT, CDR2 SNEGSKA (reference sequence). Trimming removed 4 bases from V and 1 base from J, with 13 bases in between. The CDR3 region has the DNA TGCAGTGCTACTTGGATCGCCCAGAACACTGAAGCTTTCTTT. It codes for CSATWIAQNTEAFF.

This clonotype was detected many times. This sequence joins TRBV20-1 and TRBJ2-3; D remains ambiguous. CDR1 is DFQATT and CDR2 is SNEGSKA in the germline V gene (reference sequence). The CDR3 contains 13 residues. Trimming pared 3 bases from V and 3 bases from J, leaving 10 bases between. CDR3 nucleotide sequence: TGCAGTGCTAGCGGAAGCCCGACAGATACGCAGTATTTT. It encodes CSASGSPTDTQYF.

This clonotype turned up a few times. Since a much larger clone is just one base distant, this may be a read error. J is TRBJ2-1 and V is TRBV5-1, with TRBD2 matching over 9 bases. Trimming removed 1 base from V and 5 bases from J; junction bases left unmatched: 4. CDR1 and CDR2 from the germline V gene are SGHRS and YFSETQ. The CDR3 length is 15 residues. DNA of the CDR3: TGCGCCAGCAGCTTGAGGGCTAGCGGGAACAATGAGCAGTTCTTC. As protein: CASSLRASGNNEQFF.

Details on this clonotype: At one of its ends the junction is not consistent with the germline gene, which may arise from a read error. The chain recombines TRBV7-6 with TRBJ2-2; TRBD2 matches 8 bases. This CDR3 is 14 amino acids long. The germline gives CDR1 SGHVS, CDR2 FNYEAQ. The CDR3 spells CVSSGGLYTGELFF. Written as DNA, the CDR3 is TGTGTCAGCAGCGGGGGACTTTACACCGGGGAGCTGTTTTTT.

The rearrangement uses TRBV7-9 and TRBJ1-4; no clear D. The germline V and J ends were trimmed by 2 bases and 0 bases, with 13 bases remaining between them. CDR3 length: 17 amino acids. Germline V gene data show CDR1 as SEHNR and CDR2 as FQNEAQ (reference sequence). The CDR3 region is CASSLRGGPATNEKLFF. DNA for the CDR3: TGTGCCAGCAGCTTACGCGGAGGTCCTGCAACTAATGAAAAACTGTTTTTT.

Many counts were recorded for this clonotype. V is TRBV27 and J is TRBJ2-1; maybe TRBD1 (6 bases). The V end lost 6 bases, the J end lost 6 bases, and 15 bases lay between the germline ends. Germline assignment: CDR1 MNHEY and CDR2 SMNVEV (reference sequence). The length of the CDR3 is 14 residues. Here the CDR3 DNA reads TGTGCCAGCAGGCGACAGGAGGATACCAATGAGCAGTTCTTC. It codes for CASRRQEDTNEQFF.

In its sample, this clonotype was seen a few times. This sequence joins TRBV24-1 and TRBJ2-1; 8 bases line up with TRBD2. The CDR3 length is 17 residues. The trim removed 0 bases at V and 5 bases at J, leaving 8 bases unmatched. From germline, CDR1 is KGHDR and CDR2 SFDVKD. The CDR3 protein is CATSDLPGRVGNNEQFF. In DNA form, the CDR3 reads TGTGCCACCAGTGATTTGCCCGGGAGGGTGGGGAACAATGAGCAGTTCTTC.